Following are 21 T cell receptor beta chains from one sample sequenced in a study of blood T cell repertoires in COVID-19. Profiled with immunoSEQ multiplex PCR; TCRdb holds only in-frame clones, not every one. The sample has approximately 230,000 clones; approximately 84% are singletons. The source material was PBMCs or T cells enriched from blood (not recorded which). These receptors all come from a man aged 18-30 years who had recovered from COVID-19.

This chain uses TRBV19 with TRBJ1-1; TRBD1 matches at 9 bases. The CDR3 runs to 13 residues. V dropped 9 bases and J dropped 7; count of bases not matched to a gene: 9. Germline loops: CDR1 LNHDA, CDR2 SQIVND (reference sequence). The CDR3 loop is CASLDRGFFEAFF. CDR3 coding DNA: TGTGCCAGCCTGGACAGGGGTTTTTTTGAAGCTTTCTTT.

The gene calls are TRBV7-9 and TRBJ2-2, with TRBD1 as a possible D gene (6 bases). Deletions cut 1 base from V and 1 base from J, with 10 bases between. CDR1 is SEHNR and CDR2 is FQNEAQ in the germline V gene (reference sequence). The length of the CDR3 is 16 residues. CDR3 bases: TGTGCCAGCAGCTTAGTTGGGACACGGAACACCGGGGAGCTGTTTTTT. Its protein is CASSLVGTRNTGELFF.

The chain employs TRBV5-1 and TRBJ2-7, with D perhaps TRBD2 (6 bases). CDR3 length: 13 residues. CDR1 is SGHRS and CDR2 is YFSETQ in the germline V gene. The V and J ends lost 3 bases and 0 bases respectively, with 7 bases between them. Here the CDR3 DNA reads TGCGCCAGCAGCTGGGGAGGCTCCTACGAGCAGTACTTC. Translating gives CASSWGGSYEQYF.

V usage is TRBV10-3 and J usage is TRBJ2-7, with a tentative D call TRBD1 (6 bases). The V end was cut by 3 bases, the J end by 6 bases, with 15 bases between. In germline, CDR1 is ENHRY, CDR2 SYGVKD. The CDR3 length is 14 residues. As DNA, the CDR3 is TGTGCCATCAGTGATTCAGGGGCGCTGCTCGAGCAGTACTTC. Its protein product is CAISDSGALLEQYF.

This rearrangement joins TRBV5-1 to TRBJ1-3; 7 nucleotides line up with TRBD1. Trimming at V came to 2 bases and at J to 4 bases, leaving 3 bases not matched to a gene. Germline V gene sequence: CDR1 SGHRS, CDR2 YFSETQ. This CDR3 region has 14 residues. CDR3 region: CASSFGGQGNTIYF. In nucleotides, the CDR3 is TGCGCCAGCAGCTTTGGGGGACAGGGAAACACCATATATTTT.

The chain combines TRBV19 with TRBJ2-7, with TRBD2 as a possible D gene (6 bases). Per the germline V gene, CDR1 is LNHDA and CDR2 is SQIVND (reference sequence). Trimming removed 3 bases at V and 6 bases at J, with 12 bases between. CDR3 length equals 13 residues. CDR3 region: CASSIFAGLEQYF. The CDR3 bases are TGTGCCAGTAGTATCTTTGCGGGACTCGAGCAGTACTTC.

V and J are TRBV19 and TRBJ1-6; weak D call: TRBD1 (6 bases). Germline CDR1 and CDR2: LNHDA and SQIVND (reference sequence). Trimming pared 5 bases from V and 7 bases from J, leaving 21 bases between. The CDR3 is made up of 17 amino acids. Written as DNA, the CDR3 is TGTGCCAGTAGTCCCCGGGGAAGGGACAATTTCAATTCACCCCTCCACTTT. Its protein is CASSPRGRDNFNSPLHF. Based on the CDR3 plus reference TRBV19 and TRBJ1-6, the full variable domain is DGGITQSPKYLFRKEGQNVTLSCEQNLNHDAMYWYRQDPGQGLRLIYYSQIVNDFQKGDIAEGYSVSREKKESFPLTVTSAQKNPTAFYLCASSPRGRDNFNSPLHFGNGTRLTVT.

This clone came up a few times. This sequence joins TRBV6-5 and TRBJ1-2; 9 bases agree with TRBD1. Germline lookup yields CDR1 MNHEY and CDR2 SVGAGI. This CDR3 has 13 amino acids. The trim removed 6 bases at V and 7 bases at J, leaving 6 bases unmatched. The CDR3 loop reads CASRSGQGSGYTF. The CDR3, as DNA: TGTGCCAGCAGGTCGGGACAGGGAAGTGGCTACACCTTC.

The chain combines TRBV5-6 with TRBJ2-7; maybe TRBD1 (6 bases). The germline V and J ends were trimmed by 0 bases and 2 bases, with 9 bases remaining between them. In germline, CDR1 is SGHDT, CDR2 YYEEEE. This CDR3 contains 14 residues. The CDR3 sequence: CASSLGQATYEQYF. For the CDR3, the DNA is TGTGCCAGCAGCTTGGGACAGGCCACCTACGAGCAGTACTTC.

The CDR3 sequence is CASSQHTGLAYNEQFF. Written as DNA, the CDR3 is TGTGCCAGCAGCCAACACACGGGACTAGCCTACAATGAGCAGTTCTTC. The chain combines TRBV14 with TRBJ2-1; 8 bases align to TRBD2. Germline values: CDR1 SGHDN, CDR2 FVKESK. The CDR3 contains 16 residues. V shed 2 bases, J shed 2 bases, and the junction held 5 bases outside the gene matches.

The chain couples TRBV6-2 or TRBV6-3 to TRBJ2-5, with TRBD2 matching 8 bases. The CDR3 is 15 amino acids. CDR1 MNHEY and CDR2 SVGEGT come from the germline V gene. The trim removed 2 bases at V and 5 bases at J, leaving 7 bases unmatched. For the CDR3, the DNA is TGTGCCAGCAGTTACCCGGGACTAGGATCCGAGACCCAGTACTTC. Protein product: CASSYPGLGSETQYF.

The CDR3 reads CATGTSDRETQYF. The CDR3 DNA is TGTGCGACCGGGACTTCCGATAGGGAGACCCAGTACTTC. V and J are TRBV28 and TRBJ2-5; the D gene is possibly TRBD2 (6 bases). The CDR3 loop spans 13 amino acids. Germline V CDR1 and CDR2: MDHEN, SYDVKM.

This chain joins TRBV7-6 and TRBJ2-7; 11 bases line up with TRBD1. Trimming took 5 bases from V and 5 from J; bases not matched to a gene: 5. CDR1 SGHVS and CDR2 FNYEAQ come from the germline V gene. The CDR3 covers 14 residues. In DNA, the CDR3 is TGTGCCAGCAGCCAGGGACAGGGGGGAAACGAGCAGTACTTC. Translating it yields CASSQGQGGNEQYF.

Comments on this clone: The junction shows a germline mismatch at one end, possibly a read error. V gene TRBV6-5 combines with J gene TRBJ2-3; the match to TRBD1 covers 12 bases. Germline values: CDR1 MNHEY, CDR2 SVGAGI. This CDR3 is built from 16 residues. The chain's CDR3 is CASGYLGQGAGDTQYF. The CDR3 nucleotides are TGTGCCAGCGGTTACTTGGGACAGGGGGCAGGGGATACGCAGTATTTT.

The V gene is TRBV15, the J gene TRBJ1-1; no firm D call. V lost 0 bases, J lost 1 base, and 6 bases lay in between. Germline CDR1 and CDR2: LNHNV and YYDKDF (reference sequence). CDR3 length equals 14 residues. The CDR3 loop reads CATSRDSGNTEAFF. The CDR3 region has the DNA TGTGCCACCAGCAGAGATTCAGGGAACACTGAAGCTTTCTTT.

The rearrangement joins TRBV2 to TRBJ1-5, with TRBD1 matching over 7 bases. With V trimmed by 6 bases and J by 2 bases, 4 bases remained unmatched. The CDR3 extends over 14 amino acids. Germline V gene data show CDR1 as SNHLY and CDR2 as FYNNEI. The CDR3 DNA follows: TGTGCCAGCAGGGGGGACAGCGGCAATCAGCCCCAGCATTTT. Translating it yields CASRGDSGNQPQHF.

The J gene is TRBJ1-1, the V gene TRBV5-1; D is possibly TRBD1 (6 bases). The CDR3 is made up of 11 amino acids. Germline V lookup: CDR1 SGHRS, CDR2 YFSETQ. Trimming stripped 5 bases from V and 5 bases from J, with 7 bases between. The DNA for the CDR3 is TGCGCCAGCAGTAGGGGGACTGAAGCTTTCTTT. Residues: CASSRGTEAFF.

This clone was observed a handful of times. Here the CDR3 reads CASKSYQETQYF. DNA of the CDR3: TGTGCCAGCAAATCCTACCAAGAGACCCAGTACTTC. V gene TRBV2 combines with J gene TRBJ2-5, with D uncertain. This CDR3 is 12 amino acids long. Between the trimmed V and J ends, which lost 7 bases and 0 bases, there was a span of 6 bases. Germline-derived CDR1 and CDR2 are SNHLY and FYNNEI. Variable domain in full (rest from reference TRBV2 and TRBJ2-5): EPEVTQTPSHQVTQMGQEVILRCVPISNHLYFYWYRQILGQKVEFLVSFYNNEISEKSEIFDDQFSVERPDGSNFTLKIRSTKLEDSAMYFCASKSYQETQYFGPGTRLLVL.

This clone has only one observation. Other DNA sequences within the sample encode an identical CDR3. This chain joins TRBV5-1 and TRBJ2-3; 7 bases line up with TRBD2. The CDR3 runs 15 residues. Germline V lookup: CDR1 SGHRS, CDR2 YFSETQ. J gave up 0 bases and V 0 bases, and 1 base lay outside the gene matches. The CDR3 DNA reads as TGCGCCAGCAGCTTGGTGGGGGGGAGCACAGATACGCAGTATTTT. Protein product: CASSLVGGSTDTQYF.

The V gene is TRBV3-1 (or the pseudogene TRBV3-2), the J gene TRBJ1-3; 8 positions match TRBD1. V lost 2 bases and J lost 6; bases outside the gene matches: 9. CDR3 length: 16 amino acids. Germline V gene sequence: CDR1 LGHDT, CDR2 YNNKEL (reference sequence). CDR3 nucleotides: TGTGCCAGCAGCCAACCCTTTACAGGGGGAGTAAACACCATATATTTT. Translation: CASSQPFTGGVNTIYF.

V gene TRBV12-5 combines with J gene TRBJ1-4, with D unclear. The CDR3 consists of 17 residues. From germline, CDR1 is LGHNT and CDR2 FRNRAP. Trimming removed 0 bases from V and 0 bases from J, with 11 bases in between. CDR3 in amino acids: CASGLVNWASTNEKLFF. The CDR3 DNA follows: TGTGCTAGTGGTTTGGTAAACTGGGCCTCAACTAATGAAAAACTGTTTTTT.